These 4 T cell receptor beta chains came from one sample sequenced in a study of T-cell memory formation after mild COVID-19. TCRdb passed the 5' RACE reads through MiXCR, listing each CDR3 protein once. Of about 340,000 distinct CDR3 sequences in the sample, about a sixth were seen once. The sequencing sample was made of PBMCs or a T cell subset sorted from them (not recorded which). These receptors were taken from a man younger than 35 who had mild COVID-19 (a few samples of this study predate the infection). Cell type and time point are not known.

This clonotype was observed a handful of times. The chain has TRBV19 and TRBJ2-2; 10 positions agree with TRBD2. The V gene's germline CDR1 is LNHDA and CDR2 SQIVND (reference sequence). Trimming cost V 5 bases and J 3 bases; bases outside gene matches: 6. The CDR3 loop spans 16 amino acids. DNA for the CDR3: TGTGCCAGTAGTCTGATTAGCGGGGGGTACACCGGGGAGCTGTTTTTT. Amino acids: CASSLISGGYTGELFF.

V and J are TRBV6-2 or TRBV6-3 and TRBJ2-7, with a tentative D call TRBD1 (6 bases). The CDR3 covers 12 residues. V lost 5 bases and J 12 bases, leaving 17 bases between the germline ends. Germline assignment: CDR1 MNHEY and CDR2 SVGEGT. CDR3 region: CASSTGTPERYV. The CDR3, as DNA: TGTGCCAGCAGTACCGGGACACCCGAACGGTACGTC.

This clonotype was detected ten times or more. The rearrangement links TRBV6-5 to TRBJ2-5, with TRBD2 identical over 8 bases. Trimming took 2 bases from V and 5 from J; bases not matched to a gene: 7. Germline-derived CDR1 and CDR2 are MNHEY and SVGAGI. The CDR3 contains 15 residues. The CDR3 DNA reads TGTGCCAGCAGTTACCTCGGTAGCGGGGTGGAGACCCAGTACTTC. It specifies CASSYLGSGVETQYF.

To note about this clonotype: With a much larger clone just one base away, this may be a read error. The chain carries TRBV11-2 and TRBJ2-2; no firm D call. CDR3 size: 15 residues. Germline CDR1 SGHAT, CDR2 FQNNGV. The CDR3 DNA is TGTGCCAGCAGAGAAAGGGCCAGGCGCACCGTGGAGCTGTTTTTT. It codes for CASRERARRTVELFF.